The subject of this entry is one TCR beta chain. Its specific antigen is unknown. One base away there is no much larger clone; base qualities are not given. The sample belongs to a study of OX40 agonist ivuxolimab in advanced cancers. About the full investigation: Ivuxolimab was a fully human IgG2 agonistic monoclonal antibody targeting the costimulatory receptor OX40 (CD134). Intravenous ivuxolimab was administered to patients every 2 weeks at six dose levels: 0.01, 0.1, 0.3, 1.5, 3 and 10 mg/kg. Partial responses were achieved by three dose-escalation patients, of whom one had hepatocellular carcinoma and two had cutaneous melanoma. The dose-escalation cohort was about 87% male with a mean age of around 64 years, ranging from about 23 to 85. The purpose of peripheral TCRbeta sequencing was to test whether ivuxolimab changed TCR sequence diversity and led to clonal T-cell expansion. Of the 50 or so patients in dose escalation, about 19 had hepatocellular carcinoma, approximately 15 had melanoma, 9 had renal cell carcinoma and 9 had head and neck cancer. The paper reports the monotherapy dose-escalation portion (N of about 52 patients) of the phase I ivuxolimab trial. Prior anti-PD-1, anti-PD-L1 or anti-CTLA-4 therapy was permitted, and checkpoint inhibitors had been received by less than 45% of dose-escalation patients. General study outcomes and caveats: After ivuxolimab, expanded clones were on average more numerous among CD8+ T cells than among CD4+ T cells. Low levels of normalized T-cell clonal expansion were also seen in some nonresponding patients. Partial responders in the 0.1-3.0 mg/kg groups had among the lowest normalized peripheral clonal expansion, especially among CD8+ T cells. At doses of 0.1 to 3.0 mg/kg, clonal expansion of both CD4+ and CD8+ blood T cells was observed from baseline to week 6. The antigen specificity of the peripheral T cells that underwent clonal expansion was not determined.

Genomic DNA was extracted from sorted cells for sequencing of the TCRbeta CDR3 region. The immunoSEQ Assay was used to sequence the TCRbeta CDR3 regions. In TCRdb, the immuneACCESS table is reduced to in-frame sequences with V and J assigned. These tables do not hold every clone; where another copy was compared, an unresolved V gene accounts for under half, and the others remain unexplained. This sample holds 81,000 or so clones; more than 75% were observed only once. The ten largest account for 0.45% to 0.6% of the sample. Patients with a history of autoimmune disease or receiving systemic immunosuppression were excluded from the trial. Peripheral blood for TCR sequencing was drawn from every dose cohort at baseline, at cycle 4 day 1 and at cycle 7 day 1. Samples were obtained from an open-label, multicenter, first-in-human phase I dose-escalation trial of ivuxolimab. The trial enrolled adults with locally advanced or metastatic head and neck squamous cell, hepatocellular, melanoma or renal cell carcinoma. Before TCR sequencing, CD4+ T cells and CD8+ T cells from peripheral blood were sorted into separate populations.

The germline V gene yields LGHNA for CDR1 and YNFKEQ for CDR2. V is shortened by 4 bases, J by 2 bases, and the region joining them spans 11 bases. The CDR3, from cysteine to phenylalanine, totals 14 residues. Only the CDR3 region is kept as DNA, spanning 42 bases read in frame from base 1. The rearrangement joined TRBV4-2 to TRBJ1-1, and possibly TRBD1, on 5 matching bases. Here the sequenced sample was CD4+ or CD8+ T cells sorted from blood, taken in a trial of the OX40 agonist ivuxolimab. This receptor was taken from an adult with an advanced solid tumor such as melanoma, head and neck, liver or kidney cancer. The CDR3 reads CASSRLQVNTEAFF. The bases read TGTGCCAGCAGCCGGTTACAGGTTAACACTGAAGCTTTCTTT.